This T cell receptor beta chain was observed in a study of T cells after yellow fever vaccination. Study-wide findings and caveats: Reappearing after the booster were most of the clones from primary vaccination (almost 97% CD4, about 88% CD8). Just a small share of clonotypes turned up in the CD4 compartment as well as the CD8 compartment.

This clonotype came up a few times. What it binds is unknown. Germline-derived CDR1 and CDR2 are MNHEY and SVGAGI. The CDR3 sequence is 16 residues long. V lost 0 bases, J lost 7 bases, and 9 bases stayed unmatched. Via MiXCR, TCRdb re-called the 5' RACE reads, giving one row per CDR3 protein. Of a few hundred thousand distinct CDR3 sequences in the sample, 4.1% were seen once. The sequences come from PBMCs, collected 5 days after the yellow fever booster vaccination. The chain combines TRBV6-5 with TRBJ1-2, with TRBD1 matching 9 bases. This receptor was taken from a man younger than 35 who received the YFV17D yellow fever vaccine. The CDR3 sequence: CASSYSAFGTGFGYTF. The DNA for the CDR3 is TGTGCCAGCAGTTACTCGGCCTTCGGGACAGGGTTTGGCTACACCTTC.